The T cell receptor beta chain described here comes from a study of spatial heterogeneity in lung cancer (dated by TCRdb to about 2019). General notes on the study: Donors were over 60 patients with early-stage, untreated non-small cell lung cancer from the lung TRACERx cohort. Nonsynonymous mutation counts, determined by whole-exome sequencing of tumor tissue, were related to features of the TCR repertoire. Beta-chain transcripts were consistently detected in greater numbers than alpha-chain transcripts, which likely reflected higher beta-chain transcript abundance. In non-small cell lung cancer, the study quantitatively compared TCR alpha and beta repertoires across several tumor regions, matched nontumor lung, and blood. In the raw uncorrected reads, each unique combination of TCR and UMI appeared on average more than ten times. Both alpha and beta chains were TCR-sequenced in 200 or so tumor regions, some 64 matched nontumor lung samples and some 56 PBMC samples obtained at surgery. Follow-up PBMC samples were sequenced whenever available, and the median time to follow-up was roughly 2 years after resection.

Counted from cysteine to phenylalanine, this CDR3 has 17 amino acids. Solely the CDR3 DNA is kept, with 51 bases framed from the first base. The germline V gene (reference sequence) yields GTSNPN for CDR1 and SVGIG for CDR2. After removal of 1 base from V and 6 bases from J, the junction retains 10 bases not matched to a gene. Interpreted using the paper, the time point label stands for: blood at routine non-recurrence follow-up after resection. Whole RNA extracted from tumor and nontumor lung tissue, or from cryopreserved PBMC samples, was used for TCR sequencing without cell sorting. Only patients for whom sufficient RNA was available from at least two tumor regions were selected for TCR sequencing. Library generation was performed with 5' RACE. Sequencing relied on a NextSeq 500. In the TCR library protocol, a unique molecular identifier was attached to each TCR cDNA molecule so that PCR and sequencing errors could be corrected. The source study handled its data this way. TCR identification, UMI-based error correction and CDR3 extraction were all carried out with Decombinator tools. Expanded TCRs were defined as those above a frequency of 2 per 1,000, corresponding to the top 1% of the tumor frequency distribution. Renyi diversity was calculated using the R vegan package after each repertoire was subsampled 100 times to 5,000 TCRs. CDR3 similarity networks were built from amino acid triplet string-kernel similarity, connecting CDR3s with pairwise similarity above 0.82. In TCRdb, the public reads were trimmed at Q25 with fastp and aligned with MiXCR, with productive beta chains retained. For every CDR3 protein sequence, its rows merge into one entry that carries the most common genes and DNA. The V and J calls reflect TCRdb's pipeline rather than the authors' work. This sample holds 27,000 or so distinct CDR3 sequences; about 5.2% were observed only once. Of the sample, 20% to 25% is held by the ten largest clones.

Here is what the overall study found, with its caveats: Ubiquitous expanded tumor TCRs were detected in blood more often at tumor resection than at routine follow-up. Confirming at a functional level the hypothesis that regional TCRs recognize regional mutations was considered to require additional single-cell paired TCR alpha and beta sequencing. Only 13 to 15 patients were included in the comparisons of baseline and follow-up blood repertoires.

Ten or more counts support this clonotype. What antigen it recognizes has not been identified. Per-base qualities were not stored, and no clone one base away is much larger. The TCR comes from a female donor with early-stage non-small cell lung cancer. Material: PBMCs, obtained at follow-up. The chain is made from TRBV30 and TRBJ2-3; TRBD2 matches 13 bases in the middle. The DNA reads TGTGCCTGGAGTGAACTAGCGGGAGGGCCGGGGATGGATACGCAGTATTTT. The resulting protein is CAWSELAGGPGMDTQYF.